The 25 T cell receptor beta chains listed next were all sequenced from one sample in a study of CD8+CD57+ T cells in acquired aplastic anemia. The TCR beta profiling, which covered VDJ combination and CDR3 sequence, was carried out using genomic DNA as the template. TCRdb called the reads again in MiXCR, with one record for every CDR3 protein. This table holds about 170,000 distinct CDR3 sequences, around 45% found once. The sequencing input was sorted CD4+, CD8+, or CD8+CD57+ T cells (not recorded which) from PBMCs. All receptors come from a human donor in good health.

A word on this clonotype: Just one base apart from a much larger clone, this may be a read error. V and J are TRBV4-2 and TRBJ2-3; 10 nucleotides agree with TRBD1. The CDR3 is made up of 15 amino acids. Germline-derived CDR1 and CDR2 are LGHNA and YNFKEQ. This CDR3 is CTSSQPGQGGDTQYF. Here the CDR3 DNA reads TGTACCAGCAGCCAACCTGGACAGGGGGGGGATACGCAGTATTTT.

This clonotype was observed at least ten times. This chain links TRBV12-3 or TRBV12-4 with TRBJ1-2; D gene uncertain. CDR3 length equals 13 residues. V lost 3 bases and J lost 8, with 13 bases in between. CDR3: CASSLQRTEGYTF. Here the CDR3 DNA reads TGTGCCAGCAGTTTGCAAAGGACGGAAGGCTACACCTTC.

This chain connects TRBV20-1 to TRBJ2-7; perhaps TRBD1 as D (5 bases). Germline CDR1 DFQATT, CDR2 SNEGSKA (reference sequence). Trimming took 3 bases from V and 2 from J, leaving 11 bases between them. The CDR3 sequence is 13 residues long. CDR3 bases: TGCAGTGCTAGGACGACAGAGACCTACGAGCAGTACTTC. This gives the protein CSARTTETYEQYF.

This clonotype was counted many times. This chain uses TRBV20-1 with TRBJ2-7; weak D call: TRBD2 (5 bases). V lost 0 bases and J 4 bases, leaving 13 bases between the germline ends. The CDR3 totals 14 residues. Looked up from germline, CDR1 is DFQATT and CDR2 is SNEGSKA (reference sequence). CDR3: CSARDRKRTYEQYF. The CDR3 bases are TGCAGTGCTAGAGATCGTAAGCGGACTTACGAGCAGTACTTC.

This clonotype has a handful of counts. This chain joins TRBV20-1 and TRBJ1-1; no reliable D call. CDR1 DFQATT and CDR2 SNEGSKA come from the germline V gene (reference sequence). This CDR3 is 14 amino acids long. The V end lost 2 bases, the J end lost 0 bases, and 10 bases lay between the germline ends. The CDR3 here is CSARPSSVNTEAFF. The CDR3 DNA sequence: TGCAGTGCTAGACCGTCATCGGTGAACACTGAAGCTTTCTTT.

In its sample, this clonotype was seen many times. This chain uses TRBV5-4 with TRBJ2-1; TRBD2 matches 9 bases. Germline V gene data show CDR1 as SGHNT and CDR2 as YYREEE (reference sequence). The CDR3 has 16 residues. J lost 7 bases, V lost 0 bases, and 8 bases had no gene match. The CDR3 nucleotides are TGTGCCAGCAGCTTGGCCCGGCGGGAGGGAGGGAATGAGCAGTTCTTC. This gives the protein CASSLARREGGNEQFF.

This clonotype was seen many times. V usage is TRBV5-4 and J usage is TRBJ2-3, with TRBD2 matching over 8 bases. CDR3 length equals 19 residues. Germline V gene data show CDR1 as SGHNT and CDR2 as YYREEE (reference sequence). Losses at the gene ends were 0 bases for V and 0 bases for J; bases not matched to a gene: 12. Here the CDR3 reads CASSLVRLAGSTSTDTQYF. The DNA of the CDR3 is TGTGCCAGCAGCTTGGTTAGATTAGCGGGGTCGACTAGCACAGATACGCAGTATTTT.

With respect to this clonotype: The CDR3 does not close with the conserved phenylalanine or tryptophan, likely indicating a read error. The CDR3, as DNA: TGTGCCAGCAGCCCGAAGGGGACAAGGAATTCACCCCTCCACCTT. As protein: CASSPKGTRNSPLHL. V and J are TRBV3-1 and TRBJ1-6; D may be TRBD1 (6 bases). Germline CDR1 and CDR2: LGHDT and YNNKEL (reference sequence). The CDR3 is 15 amino acids. V lost 4 bases to trimming and J lost 7 bases, with 14 bases between them.

Many counts were recorded for this clonotype. The rearrangement joins TRBV11-2 to TRBJ2-2; 7 nucleotides match TRBD2. This CDR3 is built from 17 residues. Germline-derived CDR1 and CDR2 are SGHAT and FQNNGV. Germline trimming cut 5 bases from V and 0 bases from J; bases unmatched to any gene: 9. DNA for the CDR3: TGTGCCAGCAGCCCAAGGCCGGCGGGGGCGAACACCGGGGAGCTGTTTTTT. Encoded protein: CASSPRPAGANTGELFF.

In its sample, this clonotype was seen a few times. This chain links TRBV10-3 with TRBJ2-3; TRBD2 matches 10 bases. Germline trimming cut 4 bases from V and 4 bases from J; bases unmatched to any gene: 26. Germline CDR1 reads ENHRY; CDR2 reads SYGVKD. CDR3 size: 22 residues. The CDR3 nucleotides are TGTGCCATCAGTGGACCACAGAGAGCTAGCGGGAGAATCATACAAGCTTCAGATACGCAGTATTTT. It encodes CAISGPQRASGRIIQASDTQYF.

This clonotype occurred many times. The V gene is TRBV5-1, the J gene TRBJ1-1; TRBD1 matches at 8 bases. The germline V gene has CDR1 SGHRS and CDR2 YFSETQ. This CDR3 region has 14 residues. J was trimmed by 3 bases and V by 3 bases; bases with no gene match: 4. The CDR3 DNA follows: TGCGCCAGCAGCTCCCAGGGGGCCGACACTGAAGCTTTCTTT. Residues: CASSSQGADTEAFF.

This clonotype has ten or more counts. This rearrangement joins TRBV7-3 to TRBJ1-6, with D perhaps matching TRBD1 (6 bases). The CDR3 totals 16 residues. Trimming left V 2 bases short and J 7 bases short, with 15 bases between. Germline V gene sequence: CDR1 SGHTA, CDR2 FQGTGA. CDR3 in DNA: TGTGCCAGCAGCTTAGAGGGGGGCCGCCCGAATTCACCCCTCCACTTT. Translated: CASSLEGGRPNSPLHF.

The chain carries TRBV15 and TRBJ2-1; 8 bases fit TRBD1. Looked up from germline, CDR1 is LNHNV and CDR2 is YYDKDF (reference sequence). J gave up 8 bases and V 6 bases, and 12 bases lay outside the gene matches. The CDR3 is 15 amino acids. The CDR3 loop reads CATRTAGGIFDEQFF. The CDR3 bases are TGTGCCACCAGAACCGCAGGGGGCATTTTCGATGAGCAGTTCTTC. The variable domain in full, completed from reference TRBV15 and TRBJ2-1, reads DAMVIQNPRYQVTQFGKPVTLSCSQTLNHNVMYWYQQKSSQAPKLLFHYYDKDFNNEADTPDNFQSRRPNTSFCFLDIRSPGLGDTAMYLCATRTAGGIFDEQFFGPGTRLTVL.

This chain links TRBV28 with TRBJ1-2; 9 bases line up with TRBD1. The CDR3 consists of 14 residues. From germline, CDR1 is MDHEN and CDR2 SYDVKM. V shed 5 bases and J 4 bases; nucleotides not matched to a gene: 5. DNA of the CDR3: TGTGCCAGCAGTCCGGGACAGGGAGTCTATGGCTACACCTTC. It encodes CASSPGQGVYGYTF.

DNA of the CDR3: TGTGCCAGCAGCTTTTTAGAGACCCAGTACTTC. The encoded protein is CASSFLETQYF. V usage is TRBV12-1 and J usage is TRBJ2-5. TRBV12-1 is given as a pseudogene. The CDR3 length is 11 residues.

This clonotype was seen ten or more times. V and J are TRBV20-1 and TRBJ1-1; 8 nucleotides agree with TRBD1. V gave up 6 bases and J gave up 2 bases; unmatched junction bases: 8. Germline CDR1 is DFQATT and CDR2 is SNEGSKA (reference sequence). This CDR3 spans 14 amino acids. CDR3: CSASAQGGNTEAFF. CDR3 in DNA: TGCAGTGCAAGTGCACAGGGGGGAAACACTGAAGCTTTCTTT.

The rearrangement uses TRBV19 and TRBJ2-7, with TRBD1 matching over 9 bases. Germline assignment: CDR1 LNHDA and CDR2 SQIVND (reference sequence). The CDR3 spans 15 residues. Trimming at V came to 3 bases and at J to 1 base, leaving 4 bases not matched to a gene. DNA of the CDR3: TGTGCCAGTAGTATGGGACAGGGAATATCCTACGAGCAGTACTTC. Protein product: CASSMGQGISYEQYF. Drawing the rest from reference TRBV19 and TRBJ2-7, the complete variable domain is DGGITQSPKYLFRKEGQNVTLSCEQNLNHDAMYWYRQDPGQGLRLIYYSQIVNDFQKGDIAEGYSVSREKKESFPLTVTSAQKNPTAFYLCASSMGQGISYEQYFGPGTRLTVT.

This clonotype has just one count. A read error may be the cause here, since a much bigger clone is one base away. The chain combines TRBV9 with TRBJ2-1, with 7 bases lining up with TRBD1. CDR3 length: 14 amino acids. Germline V gene data show CDR1 as SGDLS and CDR2 as YYNGEE. The CDR3 DNA sequence: TGTGCCAGCAGCTTCCGGGACAGCTACAATGAGCGGTTCTTC. It encodes CASSFRDSYNERFF.

This clonotype was counted a few times. This chain joins TRBV27 and TRBJ2-2, with 9 bases aligning to TRBD1. CDR1 and CDR2 (germline): MNHEY, SMNVEV (reference sequence). V trimming: 6 bases; J trimming: 7 bases; junction bases outside the gene matches: 12. This CDR3 is built from 16 residues. The CDR3 reads CASRTLGTGLFGELFF. CDR3 sequence (DNA): TGTGCCAGCAGGACCTTGGGGACAGGGTTGTTCGGGGAGCTGTTTTTT.

This clonotype was found a few times. The J gene is TRBJ1-2, the V gene TRBV12-3 or TRBV12-4; no clear D. This CDR3 has 13 amino acids. V lost 5 bases and J 3 bases, leaving 10 bases between the germline ends. CDR3 sequence: CASSVGRDYGYTF. In DNA form, the CDR3 reads TGTGCCAGCAGTGTCGGACGGGACTATGGCTACACCTTC.

On this clonotype itself: This sequence may be a read error, since a much larger clone differs from it by one base. J is TRBJ1-2 and V is TRBV11-2; 7 bases line up with TRBD1. V dropped 5 bases and J dropped 9; count of bases not matched to a gene: 12. CDR1 and CDR2 (germline): SGHAT, FQNNGV. The CDR3 runs to 14 residues. The CDR3 sequence is CASSTYPGGKSYTF. The DNA of the CDR3 is TGTGCCAGCAGCACCTACCCAGGGGGAAAGAGCTACACCTTC.

The V call is TRBV10-3, the J call TRBJ2-3, with D possibly matching TRBD1 (6 bases). CDR1 ENHRY and CDR2 SYGVKD come from the germline V gene. The CDR3 totals 15 residues. The V gene lost 8 bases and the J gene lost 2 bases, with 17 bases spanning the gap. CDR3 DNA: TGTGCCATCGCCGCCGGACAGAGCTCCACAGATACGCAGTATTTT. Its protein is CAIAAGQSSTDTQYF.

The rearrangement links TRBV15 to TRBJ1-3; D remains ambiguous. V lost 0 bases and J lost 6, with 3 bases in between. The CDR3 contains 12 residues. CDR1 and CDR2 from the germline V gene are LNHNV and YYDKDF (reference sequence). The CDR3: CATSRDQNTIYF. Here the CDR3 DNA reads TGTGCCACCAGCAGAGACCAAAACACCATATATTTT.

The chain links TRBV19 to TRBJ1-4; D might be TRBD1 (6 bases). Germline CDR1 LNHDA, CDR2 SQIVND (reference sequence). V was trimmed by 6 bases and J by 5 bases, leaving 10 bases between them. The CDR3 is made up of 13 amino acids. CDR3 sequence reads: CASRDSLNEKLFF. CDR3 bases: TGTGCCAGTAGGGACAGTCTGAATGAAAAACTGTTTTTT.

The chain recombines TRBV30 with TRBJ1-3; TRBD1 matches 8 bases. This CDR3 region has 14 residues. The V and J ends lost 3 bases and 4 bases, in that order; junction bases with no gene match: 5. CDR1 is GTSNPN and CDR2 is SVGIG in the germline V gene (reference sequence). CDR3 amino acids: CAWRQGGTGNTIYF. CDR3 nucleotides: TGTGCCTGGAGACAGGGGGGTACCGGAAACACCATATATTTT.